These 26 T cell receptor beta chains share one sample of origin, sequenced in a study of T cell repertoires in cytomegalovirus infection. TCRdb passed the reads through MiXCR, listing each CDR3 protein once. The data contain 200,000 to 300,000 distinct CDR3 sequences, 9% to 15% of them singletons. Sequenced input: PBMCs. These receptors all come from a human donor in good health (CMV status not recorded). Some clones in this sample may be carry-over from other donors' samples.

This clonotype occurred many times. The chain links TRBV7-2 to TRBJ2-3, with D perhaps matching TRBD2 (7 bases). CDR1 is SGHTA and CDR2 is FQGNSA in the germline V gene. This CDR3 region has 17 residues. The V and J ends lost 5 bases and 0 bases respectively, with 18 bases between them. CDR3 protein: CASSPLGGRGSTDTQYF. Here the CDR3 DNA reads TGTGCCAGCAGCCCCCTGGGGGGGCGCGGGAGCACAGATACGCAGTATTTT.

V and J are TRBV20-1 and TRBJ2-2; 15 bases are shared with TRBD2. This CDR3 is built from 16 residues. The V gene's germline CDR1 is DFQATT and CDR2 SNEGSKA (reference sequence). Trimming took 6 bases from V and 5 from J; bases not matched to a gene: 7. CDR3 in DNA: TGCAGTGCCCTAGGGACTAGCGGGAGGAGGACCGGGGAGCTGTTTTTT. As protein: CSALGTSGRRTGELFF.

This clonotype has just a few counts. V is TRBV5-6 and J is TRBJ1-6; D is unclear. Trimming left V 4 bases short and J 10 bases short, with 12 bases between. The CDR3 length is 13 residues. Germline V gene data show CDR1 as SGHDT and CDR2 as YYEEEE. The CDR3 loop reads CASSRQEDSPLHF. The CDR3 DNA reads as TGTGCCAGCAGCCGCCAGGAAGACTCACCCCTCCACTTT.

This clonotype has at least ten counts. The V call is TRBV19, the J call TRBJ1-2; tentatively, D is TRBD1 (6 bases). Trimming shortened V by 2 bases and J by 0 bases, and 10 bases separated the two germline ends. The germline CDR1 and CDR2 sequences are LNHDA and SQIVND (reference sequence). The CDR3 consists of 15 residues. The CDR3 coding sequence is TGTGCCAGTAGTATAACGGGACAAGCTAACTATGGCTACACCTTC. Its protein is CASSITGQANYGYTF.

The CDR3 coding sequence is TGTGCCAGCAGAGATAGCGGGGGGGTGTTCGACGAGCAGTACTTC. It codes for CASRDSGGVFDEQYF. The rearrangement uses TRBV6-5 and TRBJ2-7; 11 positions agree with TRBD2. CDR1 is MNHEY, CDR2 SVGAGI, per germline. The CDR3 consists of 15 residues. The J segment lost 5 bases and the V segment lost 6 bases, leaving 9 bases of the junction unmatched.

This clonotype was seen a few times. This sequence joins TRBV29-1 and TRBJ1-1; maybe TRBD1 (6 bases). Germline CDR1 SQVTM, CDR2 ANQGSEA. The CDR3 runs 12 residues. V shed 6 bases and J shed 1 base, with 9 bases lying between them. This CDR3 reads CSVRQANTEAFF. The CDR3 nucleotides read TGCAGCGTCAGACAGGCGAACACTGAAGCTTTCTTT. Filled out from reference TRBV29-1 and TRBJ1-1, the complete variable domain reads SAVISQKPSRDICQRGTSLTIQCQVDSQVTMMFWYRQQPGQSLTLIATANQGSEATYESGFVIDKFPISRPNLTFSTLTVSNMSPEDSSIYLCSVRQANTEAFFGQGTRLTVV.

The sample holds a few counts of this clonotype. The gene calls are TRBV9 and TRBJ2-7; 7 bases are a match to TRBD1. Germline CDR1 SGDLS, CDR2 YYNGEE. The CDR3 has 15 residues. With 3 bases clipped from V and 3 bases from J, the junction kept 9 bases outside the gene matches. Here the CDR3 DNA reads TGTGCCAGCAGCGCCTCCGGGACAGTGGGCTACGAGCAGTACTTC. Amino acid sequence: CASSASGTVGYEQYF.

This clonotype was seen just once. A much larger clonotype is one base distant, so this may be a read error. The chain recombines TRBV12-3 or TRBV12-4 with TRBJ1-2; a weak D match, TRBD1 (5 bases). This CDR3 region has 14 residues. As DNA, the CDR3 is TGTGCCAGCCGATCCATTGTTCCAGGGACTGGCTACGCCTTC. This encodes CASRSIVPGTGYAF.

This clonotype was counted between two and nine times. This rearrangement joins TRBV14 to TRBJ2-1, with 11 positions matching TRBD2. This CDR3 comprises 13 residues. The germline CDR1 and CDR2 sequences are SGHDN and FVKESK. J was trimmed by 13 bases and V by 1 base; bases with no gene match: 3. This CDR3 reads CASSQVTSGNQFF. CDR3 in DNA: TGTGCCAGCAGCCAAGTGACTAGCGGGAATCAGTTCTTC.

This clonotype was seen repeatedly, ten times or more. The chain links TRBV6-1 to TRBJ2-5; TRBD1 matches 9 bases. Losses at the gene ends were 5 bases for V and 4 bases for J; bases not matched to a gene: 8. CDR3 length equals 15 residues. Germline CDR1 and CDR2: MNHNS and SASEGT. The CDR3 region is CASSSPGQGRETQYF. As DNA, the CDR3 is TGTGCCAGCAGTTCCCCGGGACAGGGTAGAGAGACCCAGTACTTC.

Ten or more counts support this clonotype. This chain uses TRBV7-2 with TRBJ2-7, with D possibly being TRBD1 (5 bases). Germline CDR1 SGHTA, CDR2 FQGNSA. The CDR3 has 15 residues. Deletions cut 1 base from V and 1 base from J, with 11 bases between. This chain's CDR3 is CASSLGRQRSYEQYF. The CDR3 DNA is TGTGCCAGCAGCTTAGGAAGACAGCGATCCTACGAGCAGTACTTC.

This clonotype has a count of ten or more. The chain links TRBV5-5 to TRBJ2-3, with 9 positions matching TRBD2. The V and J ends lost 2 bases and 1 base, in that order; junction bases with no gene match: 5. The germline CDR1 and CDR2 sequences are SGHKS and YYEKEE (reference sequence). The CDR3 is made up of 16 amino acids. CDR3 nucleotides: TGTGCCAGCAGCTTCGGCGGGGGGGGTGGCACAGATACGCAGTATTTT. This translates into CASSFGGGGGTDTQYF.

This clonotype was recorded at least ten times. CDR3 residues: CASSQRQGVNTEAFF. The CDR3 nucleotides are TGTGCCAGCAGCCAAAGACAGGGGGTGAACACTGAAGCTTTCTTT. The chain joins TRBV7-8 to TRBJ1-1, with 9 bases that match TRBD1. The CDR3 is 15 amino acids. Germline trimming cut 5 bases from V and 0 bases from J; bases unmatched to any gene: 4. Germline values: CDR1 SGHVS, CDR2 FQNEAQ. Using reference TRBV7-8 and TRBJ1-1 for the parts outside the CDR3, the full variable domain is GAGVSQSPRYKVAKRGQDVALRCDPISGHVSLFWYQQALGQGPEFLTYFQNEAQLDKSGLPSDRFFAERPEGSVSTLKIQRTQQEDSAVYLCASSQRQGVNTEAFFGQGTRLTVV.

CDR3: CASSQGGRAGNTIYF. As DNA, the CDR3 is TGCGCCAGCAGCCAAGGAGGGCGGGCTGGAAACACCATATATTTT. The chain combines TRBV4-3 with TRBJ1-3; D uncertain. The CDR3 has 15 residues. Deletions cut 1 base from V and 2 bases from J, with 9 bases between. Germline V gene data show CDR1 as LGHNA and CDR2 as YSLEER.

This clonotype was seen a handful of times. The chain carries TRBV7-6 and TRBJ1-2; unclear D gene. Germline V gene lookup returns CDR1 SGHVS and CDR2 FNYEAQ. This CDR3 comprises 11 residues. V dropped 6 bases and J dropped 9 bases, with 11 bases sitting between them. DNA of the CDR3: TGTGCCAGCAGACGACTGGTTAGCTACACCTTC. Protein product: CASRRLVSYTF.

This clonotype was counted at least ten times. The chain is built from TRBV10-3 and TRBJ1-2; 9 bases match TRBD1. This CDR3 has 13 amino acids. Germline lookup yields CDR1 ENHRY and CDR2 SYGVKD. V lost 10 bases to trimming and J lost 11 bases; unmatched junction nucleotides: 14. This CDR3 reads CANSKDRGLGYTF. As DNA, the CDR3 is TGTGCCAACTCCAAGGACAGGGGACTGGGGTACACCTTC.

This clonotype came up a few times. The chain carries TRBV7-2 and TRBJ2-6; no clear D gene. Trimming pared 4 bases from V and 0 bases from J, leaving 4 bases between. Germline assignment: CDR1 SGHTA and CDR2 FQGNSA. This CDR3 region has 14 residues. CDR3 loop: CASSYNSGANVLTF. The CDR3 bases are TGTGCCAGCAGCTACAACTCTGGGGCCAACGTCCTGACTTTC.

This clonotype was recorded many times. The V call is TRBV7-2, the J call TRBJ2-7, with 7 bases aligning to TRBD1. Per germline, CDR1 SGHTA and CDR2 FQGNSA. Trimming took 5 bases from V and 2 from J; bases not matched to a gene: 9. The CDR3 has 15 amino acids. Here the CDR3 reads CASSGPTGRTYEQYF. CDR3 nucleotide sequence: TGTGCCAGCAGCGGACCGACAGGGCGGACCTACGAGCAGTACTTC.

The chain is built from TRBV20-1 and TRBJ2-1; D uncertain. Trimming stripped 1 base from V and 3 bases from J, with 7 bases between. Germline CDR1 reads DFQATT; CDR2 reads SNEGSKA (reference sequence). The CDR3 totals 13 residues. CDR3 protein: CSARVPNYNEQFF. The CDR3 region has the DNA TGCAGTGCTAGAGTTCCCAACTACAATGAGCAGTTCTTC.

Ten or more counts support this clonotype. The chain couples TRBV7-6 to TRBJ2-3; no reliable D call. CDR3 length: 14 amino acids. CDR1 and CDR2 from the germline V gene are SGHVS and FNYEAQ. V lost 5 bases and J 4 bases, leaving 13 bases between the germline ends. CDR3 bases: TGTGCCAGCAGCCCCCTAGGTCCCGCAGATACGCAGTATTTT. Translating it yields CASSPLGPADTQYF.

A few counts support this clonotype. The CDR3 reads CASRGGVGTKNTEAFF. The CDR3 DNA sequence: TGTGCCAGCAGGGGGGGGGTCGGGACAAAGAACACTGAAGCTTTCTTT. The chain uses TRBV2 and TRBJ1-1; D might be TRBD1 (6 bases). Trimming took 6 bases from V and 1 from J, leaving 18 bases between them. Germline-derived CDR1 and CDR2 are SNHLY and FYNNEI. This CDR3 is 16 amino acids long.

The rearrangement links TRBV19 to TRBJ1-5; D is undetermined. CDR3 size: 18 residues. Trimming pared 8 bases from V and 1 base from J, leaving 24 bases between. Germline CDR1 is LNHDA and CDR2 is SQIVND (reference sequence). Here the CDR3 DNA reads TGTGCCAGTCCTGATAGGCACCGAGTGCCTCTGAGCAATCAGCCCCAGCATTTT. Translating it yields CASPDRHRVPLSNQPQHF.

This clonotype was seen only once. A read error is likely, as this CDR3 ends without the conserved phenylalanine or tryptophan. The genes are TRBV6-6 and TRBJ1-5; D is unresolved. Per germline, CDR1 MNHNY and CDR2 SVGAGI (reference sequence). V lost 6 bases, J lost 2 bases, and 8 bases lay in between. This CDR3 comprises 13 residues. This CDR3 is CASRPDGNQPQHL. CDR3 DNA sequence: TGTGCCAGCAGACCGGACGGCAATCAGCCCCAGCATTTA.

The chain links TRBV7-2 to TRBJ2-5, with D tentatively TRBD1 (6 bases). V gave up 5 bases and J gave up 13 bases, with 17 bases separating them. The CDR3 has 12 residues. CDR1 and CDR2 (germline): SGHTA, FQGNSA. The CDR3, as DNA: TGTGCCAGCAGCACCACCTGGGGGACAATGTACTTC. This translates into CASSTTWGTMYF.

This clonotype showed up many times. The chain couples TRBV19 to TRBJ2-1; 10 positions match TRBD1. The CDR3 is 15 amino acids. Unmatched junction bases numbered 4, after V lost 3 bases and J lost 5 bases. Germline V gene sequence: CDR1 LNHDA, CDR2 SQIVND (reference sequence). This CDR3 reads CASSMDRGANNEQFF. In DNA, the CDR3 is TGTGCCAGTAGTATGGACAGGGGGGCAAACAATGAGCAGTTCTTC.

The genes are TRBV19 and TRBJ1-1; 7 nucleotides line up with TRBD1. This CDR3 has 14 residues. Germline V gives CDR1 LNHDA, CDR2 SQIVND (reference sequence). Trimming cost V 4 bases and J 1 base; bases outside gene matches: 3. As DNA, the CDR3 is TGTGCCAGTAGTAAGGGGGCCGCGAACACTGAAGCTTTCTTT. Translated, it gives CASSKGAANTEAFF.